This T cell receptor beta chain was recovered during a study of T cell repertoires in cytomegalovirus infection. Study overall: Researchers turned to recently identified HLA-C-restricted CMV epitopes as well as well-studied HLA-B-restricted ones.

This clonotype was found a few times. Its antigen is not known. Broader study findings: Public TCR beta family frequency separated CMV-and-HLA carriers, including in an independent cohort. The ex vivo response showed dominance by HLA-C-restricted CMV-specific TCR beta clonotypes.

TCRdb re-called the reads with MiXCR, one entry per CDR3 protein. The sample holds 830,000 or so distinct CDR3 sequences, about 30% seen once. The specimen comprised cultured CD8+ T cells from PBMCs, sampled from culture after CMV antigen stimulation. This TCR was sampled from a human donor in good health (CMV status not recorded). Some clones in this sample may be carry-over from other donors' samples.

As DNA, the CDR3 is TGTGCCAGTAGGTCTGCAAGGGGGGGGCGGCTCAATGAGCAGTTCTTC. Its translation: CASRSARGGRLNEQFF. The chain is built from TRBV19 and TRBJ2-1, with a tentative D call TRBD2 (7 bases). The length of the CDR3 is 16 residues. V dropped 6 bases and J dropped 6 bases, with 21 bases sitting between them. Germline CDR1 reads LNHDA; CDR2 reads SQIVND (reference sequence).